The 27 T cell receptor beta chains below all came from one sample that was sequenced in a study of PD-1 blockade in classical Hodgkin lymphoma. No patient escaped relapse after autologous stem cell transplantation, and brentuximab vedotin exposure varied. Here immunoSEQ multiplex PCR was the method, and the copy in TCRdb shows in-frame clones only, minus some. The sample comprises about 59,000 clones, over 85% of which are singletons, and 9.7% rests with the top ten. The starting material was peripheral blood mononuclear cells (PBMCs), obtained at baseline. These receptors were taken from a human donor with classical Hodgkin lymphoma.

The CDR3 here is CAWSGETVYSPLHF. DNA of the CDR3: TGTGCCTGGAGTGGGGAGACAGTGTATTCACCCCTCCACTTT. This chain uses TRBV30 with TRBJ1-6, with D possibly matching TRBD1 (5 bases). CDR1 and CDR2 (germline): GTSNPN, SVGIG (reference sequence). V dropped 1 base and J dropped 8 bases, with 12 bases sitting between them. The CDR3 extends over 14 amino acids. Full variable domain (rest looked up from reference TRBV30 and TRBJ1-6): SQTIHQWPATLVQPVGSPLSLECTVEGTSNPNLYWYRQAAGRGLQLLFYSVGIGQISSEVPQNLSASRPQDRQFILSSKKLLLSDSGFYLCAWSGETVYSPLHFGNGTRLTVT.

The chain links TRBV7-2 to TRBJ2-6, with D unclear. Between the trimmed V and J ends, which lost 7 bases and 2 bases, there was a span of 9 bases. This CDR3 region has 14 residues. The germline V gene encodes CDR1 SGHTA and CDR2 FQGNSA. The CDR3 coding sequence is TGTGCCAGCACCCAAAAGGCTGGGGCCAACGTCCTGACTTTC. This encodes CASTQKAGANVLTF.

V usage is TRBV2 and J usage is TRBJ2-7, with D tentatively TRBD2 (6 bases). V gave up 7 bases and J gave up 7 bases, with 11 bases separating them. Germline V gives CDR1 SNHLY, CDR2 FYNNEI. This CDR3 spans 11 amino acids. The CDR3 sequence: CASTLRGEQYF. As DNA, the CDR3 is TGTGCCAGCACTCTCCGGGGGGAGCAGTACTTC.

The V and J genes are TRBV7-9 and TRBJ2-7; the D gene could be TRBD1 or TRBD2 (5 bases each). The CDR3 covers 15 residues. Germline-derived CDR1 and CDR2 are SEHNR and FQNEAQ (reference sequence). Trimming cost V 8 bases and J 7 bases, with 24 bases left between them. The CDR3 spells CASGTILNSFLEQYF. The CDR3 nucleotides are TGTGCCAGCGGGACCATCCTGAACAGCTTTCTTGAGCAGTACTTC.

This chain uses TRBV2 with TRBJ2-5, with a possible D match to TRBD2 (6 bases). This CDR3 is built from 14 residues. Looked up from germline, CDR1 is SNHLY and CDR2 is FYNNEI. V shed 1 base and J shed 0 bases, with 6 bases lying between them. The CDR3 protein is CASSEVADQETQYF. The DNA for the CDR3 is TGTGCCAGCAGTGAAGTAGCGGACCAAGAGACCCAGTACTTC.

The chain links TRBV10-3 to TRBJ2-1; tentatively, D is TRBD1 (5 bases). Trimming took 3 bases from V and 7 from J, leaving 7 bases between them. Per the germline V gene, CDR1 is ENHRY and CDR2 is SYGVKD. The CDR3 totals 12 residues. The DNA for the CDR3 is TGTGCCATCAGTGACAGGGATAATGAGCAGTTCTTC. This encodes CAISDRDNEQFF.

CDR3 DNA sequence: TGCGCCAGCAGCCAACCCGGGGGCGCGGGGGAAAAACTGTTTTTT. It translates to CASSQPGGAGEKLFF. The chain employs TRBV4-1 and TRBJ1-4, with a weak D call TRBD1 (6 bases). The V end was cut by 2 bases, the J end by 8 bases, with 15 bases between. This CDR3 has 15 residues. Germline V lookup: CDR1 MGHRA, CDR2 YSYEKL.

J is TRBJ2-2 and V is TRBV28; no clear D. Germline V gives CDR1 MDHEN, CDR2 SYDVKM. V was cut by 1 base and J by 6 bases, with 15 bases left in between. CDR3 size: 16 residues. CDR3 sequence (DNA): TGTGCCAGCAGTTTATTCCCGGGCCCCATCCCCGGGGAGCTGTTTTTT. Protein sequence: CASSLFPGPIPGELFF.

The rearrangement uses TRBV5-5 and TRBJ2-3; 8 nucleotides line up with TRBD2. The J segment lost 2 bases and the V segment lost 6 bases, leaving 11 bases of the junction unmatched. This CDR3 has 16 residues. Germline V gene sequence: CDR1 SGHKS, CDR2 YYEKEE (reference sequence). CDR3 region: CASKSISGGVTDTQYF. The CDR3 DNA sequence: TGTGCCAGCAAATCCATCTCCGGGGGGGTCACAGATACGCAGTATTTT.

A few counts support this clone. The genes are TRBV19 and TRBJ2-3; D assignment may be TRBD1 or TRBD2 (5 bases each). V gave up 7 bases and J gave up 3 bases, with 17 bases separating them. Per the germline V gene, CDR1 is LNHDA and CDR2 is SQIVND (reference sequence). The CDR3 is 15 residues long. DNA for the CDR3: TGTGCCAGTAAACCCGGGACGTGGGGGACAGATACGCAGTATTTT. It specifies CASKPGTWGTDTQYF.

The J gene is TRBJ2-5, the V gene TRBV16, with TRBD1 identical over 8 bases. The trim removed 0 bases at V and 3 bases at J, leaving 9 bases unmatched. CDR3 length equals 17 residues. Germline V gene data show CDR1 as KGHSY and CDR2 as FQNENV. The chain's CDR3 is CASSQSDRGVGEETQYF. In nucleotides, the CDR3 is TGTGCCAGCAGCCAATCAGACAGGGGAGTAGGGGAAGAGACCCAGTACTTC.

This clone appeared a single time. The J gene is TRBJ2-5, the V gene TRBV28; 8 bases are a match to TRBD1. Germline-derived CDR1 and CDR2 are MDHEN and SYDVKM. V trimming: 2 bases; J trimming: 0 bases; junction bases outside the gene matches: 8. CDR3 length: 17 residues. Here the CDR3 reads CASSLGTGLPYQETQYF. In DNA form, the CDR3 reads TGTGCCAGCAGTTTAGGGACAGGTTTACCGTACCAAGAGACCCAGTACTTC.

The genes are TRBV18 and TRBJ2-3, with D possibly being TRBD2 (5 bases). Per the germline V gene, CDR1 is KGHSH and CDR2 is LQKENI. The V end lost 0 bases, the J end lost 6 bases, and 7 bases lay between the germline ends. The CDR3 covers 13 residues. CDR3 DNA sequence: TGTGCCAGCTCACCACCGGGCGGGGATACGCAGTATTTT. Protein sequence: CASSPPGGDTQYF.

This clone was picked up one time. The chain recombines TRBV15 with TRBJ2-7; no clear D gene. The V and J ends lost 5 bases and 0 bases respectively, with 14 bases between them. CDR3 length: 15 amino acids. Looked up from germline, CDR1 is LNHNV and CDR2 is YYDKDF (reference sequence). CDR3 protein: CATSYSVQSSYEQYF. CDR3 sequence (DNA): TGTGCCACCAGCTACAGCGTCCAGAGCTCCTACGAGCAGTACTTC.

This sequence joins TRBV28 and TRBJ2-3, with D perhaps matching TRBD1 (6 bases). The CDR3 covers 14 residues. The V and J ends lost 6 bases and 0 bases respectively, with 10 bases between them. The germline V gene encodes CDR1 MDHEN and CDR2 SYDVKM. In nucleotides, the CDR3 is TGTGCCAGCAGCCGGGACAAAAGCACAGATACGCAGTATTTT. This sequence encodes CASSRDKSTDTQYF.

The chain employs TRBV27 and TRBJ1-2; D unclear. Looked up from germline, CDR1 is MNHEY and CDR2 is SMNVEV (reference sequence). Trimming pared 3 bases from V and 3 bases from J, leaving 8 bases between. This CDR3 has 13 amino acids. The CDR3 sequence: CASSFGVDYGYTF. The CDR3 nucleotides are TGTGCCAGCAGTTTCGGCGTAGACTATGGCTACACCTTC.

This clone is a singleton in its sample. CDR3 nucleotides: TGTGCCAGCAGCTTGCGACAGGGGGGACTGAATTCACCCCTCCACTTT. Its protein product is CASSLRQGGLNSPLHF. This rearrangement joins TRBV5-8 to TRBJ1-6, with 9 positions matching TRBD1. With 1 base clipped from V and 7 bases from J, the junction kept 6 bases outside the gene matches. The CDR3 runs 16 residues. CDR1 and CDR2 from the germline V gene are SGHTS and YDEGEE.

This chain connects TRBV28 to TRBJ1-3; D gene unclear. V shed 3 bases and J shed 4 bases, with 7 bases lying between them. This CDR3 is 13 amino acids long. Germline CDR1 MDHEN, CDR2 SYDVKM. Here the CDR3 reads CASSFMAGNTIYF. CDR3 in DNA: TGTGCCAGCAGTTTTATGGCGGGAAACACCATATATTTT.

This sequence joins TRBV2 and TRBJ2-1; 9 bases align to TRBD2. The CDR3 extends over 12 amino acids. The J segment lost 8 bases and the V segment lost 4 bases, leaving 0 bases of the junction unmatched. Germline-derived CDR1 and CDR2 are SNHLY and FYNNEI. CDR3 sequence reads: CASSGGGDEQFF. The CDR3 bases are TGTGCCAGCAGTGGCGGGGGGGATGAGCAGTTCTTC.

This clone was detected once. This sequence joins TRBV19 and TRBJ2-3, with 8 bases lining up with TRBD1. The V and J ends lost 1 base and 4 bases, in that order; junction bases with no gene match: 4. Germline CDR1 and CDR2: LNHDA and SQIVND (reference sequence). This CDR3 region has 15 residues. CDR3 nucleotide sequence: TGTGCCAGTAGTATAGGGACAGGGAGGCCAGATACGCAGTATTTT. Translating gives CASSIGTGRPDTQYF.

The genes are TRBV4-1 and TRBJ1-6, with 9 bases matching TRBD1. This CDR3 contains 21 residues. The germline gives CDR1 MGHRA, CDR2 YSYEKL. V lost 4 bases, J lost 5 bases, and 21 bases stayed unmatched. The CDR3 region has the DNA TGCGCCAGCAGCCTCGGGGGACAGGGAATCGGAGGCCCATTGAATAATTCACCCCTCCACTTT. Translated: CASSLGGQGIGGPLNNSPLHF.

This clone was seen only once. The chain carries TRBV7-9 and TRBJ2-2; D is perhaps TRBD1 or TRBD2 (5 bases each). The germline V gene has CDR1 SEHNR and CDR2 FQNEAQ (reference sequence). CDR3 size: 16 residues. Trimming pared 3 bases from V and 1 base from J, leaving 12 bases between. The CDR3 nucleotides read TGTGCCAGCAGCTTGGGGCGAGCGGTGAACACCGGGGAGCTGTTTTTT. Its protein product is CASSLGRAVNTGELFF. The full variable domain, with the rest looked up from reference TRBV7-9 and TRBJ2-2, is DTGVSQNPRHKITKRGQNVTFRCDPISEHNRLYWYRQTLGQGPEFLTYFQNEAQLEKSRLLSDRFSAERPKGSFSTLEIQRTEQGDSAMYLCASSLGRAVNTGELFFGEGSRLTVL.

DNA of the CDR3: TGTGCCAGCAGCTTAAATACCGACAGGGGTGGCGAGCAGTACTTC. This encodes CASSLNTDRGGEQYF. The chain couples TRBV7-7 to TRBJ2-7, with 8 bases that match TRBD1. Looked up from germline, CDR1 is SSHAT and CDR2 is FNYEAQ (reference sequence). The CDR3 is made up of 15 amino acids. V gave up 2 bases and J gave up 6 bases; unmatched junction bases: 9.

There are a few counts of this clone. The chain carries TRBV11-2 and TRBJ2-2; 9 bases line up with TRBD1. The J segment lost 7 bases and the V segment lost 6 bases, leaving 6 bases of the junction unmatched. The CDR3 extends over 14 amino acids. Germline loops: CDR1 SGHAT, CDR2 FQNNGV. CDR3 loop: CASRTQGAGGELFF. In nucleotides, the CDR3 is TGTGCCAGCAGGACACAGGGGGCGGGCGGGGAGCTGTTTTTT.

The chain couples TRBV10-2 to TRBJ2-1, with a possible D match to TRBD2 (6 bases). The CDR3 totals 12 residues. Trimming left V 6 bases short and J 9 bases short, with 12 bases between. Germline values: CDR1 WSHSY, CDR2 SAAADI. CDR3 sequence: CASRLAPTEQFF. CDR3 sequence (DNA): TGCGCCAGCAGACTAGCTCCCACTGAGCAGTTCTTC.

This clone came up once. The genes are TRBV5-4 and TRBJ1-3, with 8 positions matching TRBD1. CDR1 SGHNT and CDR2 YYREEE come from the germline V gene (reference sequence). With V trimmed by 2 bases and J by 6 bases, 7 bases remained unmatched. CDR3 length: 15 amino acids. The CDR3 DNA follows: TGTGCCAGCAGCTTACAGGGGGAAGGTGTAAACACCATATATTTT. It is translated as CASSLQGEGVNTIYF.

This chain uses TRBV5-1 with TRBJ2-5; D ambiguous. This CDR3 has 16 residues. The germline CDR1 and CDR2 sequences are SGHRS and YFSETQ. V was shortened by 1 base and J by 1 base, with 14 bases between the two germline ends. The CDR3 reads CASSLPRQDLQETQYF. CDR3 nucleotides: TGCGCCAGCAGCTTGCCTAGACAAGACCTCCAAGAGACCCAGTACTTC.